This paragraph covers one T cell receptor beta chain sequence. Its specificity is not known. The donor group consisted entirely of healthy Caucasians. V gave up 0 bases and J gave up 7 bases; unmatched junction bases: 9. CDR1 DFQATT and CDR2 SNEGSKA come from the germline V gene (reference sequence). The CDR3 has 15 amino acids. This sample stems from a study of identical twins. Study results and caveats: Zero-insertion analyses might be partly confounded by invariant T cells like MAIT and iNKT. While abundant cord blood beta clonotypes carried fewer insertions, memory repertoires showed no such pattern.

TCRdb re-analysed the 5' RACE reads in MiXCR, keeping a single row per CDR3 protein. The sample comprises about 430,000 distinct CDR3 sequences, roughly 20% of which are singletons, and 10% to 15% rests with the top ten. The rearrangement uses TRBV20-1 and TRBJ2-5; 9 positions agree with TRBD2. The sequencing sample was made of naive T cells sorted from blood. The receptor's source is a man aged 45-65 years in good health. CDR3 DNA: TGCAGTGCTAGAGATGTGCGGGAGGGCCTCCCGACCCAGTACTTC. It is translated as CSARDVREGLPTQYF.